This T cell receptor beta chain originates from a study of cytomegalovirus exposure and HLA in healthy donors. The PCR made use of 60 Vbeta and 13 Jbeta primers. Sequencing used immunoSEQ multiplex PCR; TCRdb keeps in-frame clones, though not all of them. The sample has under 200,000 clones; about four fifths are singletons. This CDR3 contains 16 residues. Germline V gene lookup returns CDR1 KGHSH and CDR2 LQKENI. J was trimmed by 1 base and V by 4 bases; bases with no gene match: 8. This TCR was recovered from a boy aged 2 to 10 in good health and CMV-seronegative. Sequencing was carried out using PBMCs. This chain uses TRBV18 with TRBJ1-1, with 8 bases lining up with TRBD1. The CDR3 DNA reads as TGTGCCAGCTCACTTCGACAGGGGAGGGCGAACACTGAAGCTTTCTTT. Its protein is CASSLRQGRANTEAFF.